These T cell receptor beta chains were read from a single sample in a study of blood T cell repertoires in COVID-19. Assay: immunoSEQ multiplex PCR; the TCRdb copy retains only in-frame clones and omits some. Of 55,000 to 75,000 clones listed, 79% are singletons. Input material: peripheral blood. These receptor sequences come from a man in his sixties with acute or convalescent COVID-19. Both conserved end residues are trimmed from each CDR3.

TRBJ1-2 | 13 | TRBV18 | ASSPPVVQAGSYT
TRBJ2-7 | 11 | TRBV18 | ASSPGQSYEQY
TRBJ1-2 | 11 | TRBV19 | ASRSIDRWGYT
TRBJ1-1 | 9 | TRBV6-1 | ASSMLLEAF
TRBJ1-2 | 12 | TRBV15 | ATSRVGRNYGYT
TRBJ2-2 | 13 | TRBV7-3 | ASSTQRSYTGELF
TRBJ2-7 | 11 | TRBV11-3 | ASSQGGASGQY
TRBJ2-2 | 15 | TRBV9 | ASTKGTSGTEPGELF
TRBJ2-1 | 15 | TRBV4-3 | ASSLIAGTSSLNEQF
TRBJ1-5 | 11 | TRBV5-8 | ASSPGLDQPQH
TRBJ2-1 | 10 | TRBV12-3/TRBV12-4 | ASRGTTNEQF
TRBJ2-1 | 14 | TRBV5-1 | ASREVPTSSYNEQF